This T cell receptor (beta chain) was identified in a study of blood T cell repertoires in COVID-19. For recovered donors of Cohort 3, there were two negative PCRs, clearance, or symptom resolution. Source study methods: Counts of nucleated cells, estimated from reference gene primer amplification, were obtained. The repertoire was sequenced with immunoSEQ multiplex PCR; TCRdb's copy has only in-frame clones and lacks some. V and J calls and clone size are as listed in that table; D and trimming were resolved from the DNA. This table has fewer than 500,000 clones, 85% to 90% appearing once. The sequenced material came from PBMCs or T cells enriched from blood (not recorded which). This TCR was sampled from a man aged 30 to 45 who had recovered from COVID-19.

CDR3 sequence: CASSSAQGGEKLFF. In DNA form, the CDR3 reads TGTGCCAGCAGCTCAGCACAGGGCGGTGAAAAACTGTTTTTT. The rearrangement links TRBV7-2 to TRBJ1-4, with D tentatively TRBD1 (6 bases). Germline lookup yields CDR1 SGHTA and CDR2 FQGNSA. V lost 4 bases and J lost 7, with 13 bases in between. The CDR3 length is 14 residues.